The 12 T cell receptor beta chains reported below all come from one sample, sequenced in a study of T cells in Graves' hyperthyroidism and ophthalmopathy. RNA transcripts were the template for amplifying TCR beta CDR3 regions. The HTBI primer set served for first-round RT-PCR of the TCR CDR3. MiXCR, applied by TCRdb to the multiplex PCR reads, yields one record per CDR3 protein. The sample records some 740,000 distinct CDR3 sequences, 14% being singletons. Sequences were obtained from blood. These receptor sequences come from a woman between 18 and 29 years old with Graves' hyperthyroidism.

Ten or more counts support this clonotype. J is TRBJ2-7 and V is TRBV6-1; TRBD2 agrees at 12 bases. CDR3 length equals 16 residues. With V trimmed by 7 bases and J by 4 bases, 11 bases remained unmatched. Germline CDR1 MNHNS, CDR2 SASEGT. The CDR3 reads CASTAIWTSGKYEQYF. CDR3 sequence (DNA): TGTGCCAGCACCGCCATTTGGACTAGCGGGAAGTACGAGCAGTACTTC.

A few counts support this clonotype. The chain couples TRBV9 to TRBJ2-2, with TRBD2 as a possible D gene (5 bases). This CDR3 has 16 residues. V was shortened by 0 bases and J by 4 bases, with 13 bases between the two germline ends. The germline V gene encodes CDR1 SGDLS and CDR2 YYNGEE. The CDR3 DNA is TGTGCCAGCAGCGTAGTCAGCGGCCCTTTCACCGGGGAGCTGTTTTTT. Amino acids: CASSVVSGPFTGELFF. Full variable domain (rest looked up from reference TRBV9 and TRBJ2-2): DSGVTQTPKHLITATGQRVTLRCSPRSGDLSVYWYQQSLDQGLQFLIQYYNGEERAKGNILERFSAQQFPDLHSELNLSSLELGDSALYFCASSVVSGPFTGELFFGEGSRLTVL.

This clonotype was seen at least ten times. V and J are TRBV28 and TRBJ2-3; D gene unclear. The V end lost 2 bases, the J end lost 2 bases, and 11 bases lay between the germline ends. This CDR3 is 15 amino acids long. Germline V gene data show CDR1 as MDHEN and CDR2 as SYDVKM. The DNA for the CDR3 is TGTGCCAGCAGTTTAACTATCCTAGTCACAGATACGCAGTATTTT. It is translated as CASSLTILVTDTQYF.

The chain couples TRBV7-2 to TRBJ2-1; 7 positions agree with TRBD2. There are 16 residues in the CDR3. Losses at the gene ends were 4 bases for V and 2 bases for J; bases not matched to a gene: 8. The germline V gene encodes CDR1 SGHTA and CDR2 FQGNSA. The CDR3 loop reads CASSSPGLGAYNEQFF. In DNA form, the CDR3 reads TGTGCCAGCAGCTCACCAGGACTAGGGGCCTACAATGAGCAGTTCTTC.

In its sample, this clonotype was seen many times. The chain couples TRBV2 to TRBJ1-1; D gene uncertain. This CDR3 spans 13 amino acids. The V gene lost 1 base and the J gene lost 1 base, with 4 bases spanning the gap. Per germline, CDR1 SNHLY and CDR2 FYNNEI. The DNA of the CDR3 is TGTGCCAGCAGTGAAGAGGGGAACACTGAAGCTTTCTTT. Amino acid sequence: CASSEEGNTEAFF.

Ten or more counts support this clonotype. The J gene is TRBJ1-2, the V gene TRBV7-2, with D tentatively TRBD1 (5 bases). CDR1 and CDR2 (germline): SGHTA, FQGNSA. The CDR3 contains 17 residues. V was pared by 5 bases and J by 1 base, with 20 bases between. CDR3 region: CASSPFTRGVNNYGYTF. The CDR3, as DNA: TGTGCCAGCAGCCCCTTCACACGGGGGGTTAATAACTATGGCTACACCTTC.

The sample holds a few counts of this clonotype. This chain connects TRBV27 to TRBJ2-5; D may match TRBD1 or TRBD2 (5 bases each). CDR1 MNHEY and CDR2 SMNVEV come from the germline V gene (reference sequence). The V end was cut by 0 bases, the J end by 5 bases, with 19 bases between. CDR3 length: 17 residues. CDR3 sequence reads: CASSLSFGASTVETQYF. The CDR3 DNA reads as TGTGCCAGCAGTTTATCATTCGGGGCCTCCACGGTCGAGACCCAGTACTTC.

This sequence joins TRBV20-1 and TRBJ2-7; TRBD2 matches 9 bases. Trimming cost V 7 bases and J 1 base; bases outside gene matches: 2. The CDR3 runs to 12 residues. Germline V gene sequence: CDR1 DFQATT, CDR2 SNEGSKA (reference sequence). In DNA form, the CDR3 reads TGCAGTGTTCTAGCGGGATCCTACGAGCAGTACTTC. This gives the protein CSVLAGSYEQYF.

V gene TRBV6-2 or TRBV6-3 combines with J gene TRBJ2-1, with 8 bases fitting TRBD2. The CDR3 covers 16 residues. Germline CDR1 MNHEY, CDR2 SVGEGT. The V gene end was trimmed by 0 bases and the J gene end by 12 bases; junction bases not matched to a gene: 13. In DNA, the CDR3 is TGTGCCAGCAGTTACTCGATAACCGGGAGGGCCGCTTGGCAGTTCTTC. This translates into CASSYSITGRAAWQFF.

The sample holds many counts of this clonotype. This chain joins TRBV5-6 and TRBJ1-6; the D gene is possibly TRBD1 (6 bases). Trimming shortened V by 5 bases and J by 10 bases, and 22 bases separated the two germline ends. Germline lookup yields CDR1 SGHDT and CDR2 YYEEEE. The CDR3 sequence is 16 residues long. CDR3 region: CASSPWGAGLASPLHF. In DNA form, the CDR3 reads TGTGCCAGCAGTCCTTGGGGGGCAGGGCTCGCGTCACCCCTCCACTTT.

This clonotype was recorded at least ten times. The V and J genes are TRBV12-3 or TRBV12-4 and TRBJ2-2; TRBD2 agrees at 10 bases. With V trimmed by 6 bases and J by 6 bases, 1 base remained unmatched. The CDR3 totals 13 residues. This chain's CDR3 is CASRLAGAGELFF. CDR3 nucleotides: TGTGCCAGCAGGCTAGCGGGAGCCGGGGAGCTGTTTTTT.

This clonotype was detected a few times. The rearrangement joins TRBV6-2 or TRBV6-3 to TRBJ2-3; D may be TRBD2 (5 bases). This CDR3 region has 13 residues. Trimming removed 10 bases at V and 4 bases at J, with 15 bases between. Germline V gene data show CDR1 as MNHEY and CDR2 as SVGEGT. CDR3 DNA sequence: TGTGCCACCAACCCGACGAGGGCAGATACGCAGTATTTT. Amino acid sequence: CATNPTRADTQYF.